This T cell receptor beta chain was identified during a study of a mutant IDH1 vaccine in newly diagnosed glioma. As for the study in general: Following radiotherapy alone, or alongside temozolomide cycles, vaccination was started after an interval of 4-6 weeks. Previous treatment comprised radiotherapy, temozolomide, or both, mostly both. General study results and limits: Seemingly, pseudoprogression had no relation to changes in the top peripheral T cell clonotypes. Most patients, approximately 93%, showed vaccine-induced immune responses.

Indicated time point: week 23, last vaccination. The vaccine gave 300 ug of a 20-mer mutant IDH1 peptide subcutaneously per dose. Some clones are missing from TCRdb's copy, which holds only in-frame ones; the method was immunoSEQ multiplex PCR. The sample has approximately 37,000 clones; roughly 80% are singletons. The CDR3 length is 16 residues. Germline values: CDR1 MNHEY, CDR2 SVGAGI. With 4 bases removed from V and 7 bases from J, the gap between germline ends came to 17 bases. In this sample, this clone turned up a few times. As yet, its antigen is unknown. The TCR sequence derives from a man between 45 and 60 years old with glioma. V is TRBV6-5 and J is TRBJ1-6, with D hard to call. Sequenced material: PBMCs, taken from a glioma patient whose treatment included an IDH1 peptide vaccine. The chain's CDR3 is CASSSPVRGENSPLHF. The CDR3 bases are TGTGCCAGCAGTTCCCCGGTTCGTGGGGAAAATTCACCCCTCCACTTT.